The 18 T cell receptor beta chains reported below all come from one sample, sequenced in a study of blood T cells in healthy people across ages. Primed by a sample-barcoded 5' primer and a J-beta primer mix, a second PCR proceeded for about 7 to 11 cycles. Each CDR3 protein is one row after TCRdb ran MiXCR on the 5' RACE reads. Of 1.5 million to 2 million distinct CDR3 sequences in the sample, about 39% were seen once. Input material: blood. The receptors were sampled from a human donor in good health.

The DNA of the CDR3 is TGTGCCAGCAGCTTAGAGTCGGCGGAGCCCTACGAGCAGTACTTC. This sequence encodes CASSLESAEPYEQYF. The V gene is TRBV11-2, the J gene TRBJ2-7; D gene ambiguous. The V and J ends lost 0 bases and 2 bases respectively, with 11 bases between them. This CDR3 is 15 amino acids long. The V gene's germline CDR1 is SGHAT and CDR2 FQNNGV.

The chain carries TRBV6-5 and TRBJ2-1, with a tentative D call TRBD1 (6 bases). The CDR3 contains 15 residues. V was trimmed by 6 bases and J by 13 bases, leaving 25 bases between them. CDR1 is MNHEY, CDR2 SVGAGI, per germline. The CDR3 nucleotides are TGTGCCAGCAGAAGATCACAGGGTCGGGGTGAGACCCAGTTCTTC. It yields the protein CASRRSQGRGETQFF.

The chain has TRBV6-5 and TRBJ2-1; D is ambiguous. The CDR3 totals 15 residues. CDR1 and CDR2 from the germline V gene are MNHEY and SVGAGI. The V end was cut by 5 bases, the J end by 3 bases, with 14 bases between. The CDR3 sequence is CASSRSGWYYNEQFF. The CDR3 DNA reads TGTGCCAGCAGTCGATCGGGCTGGTACTACAATGAGCAGTTCTTC.

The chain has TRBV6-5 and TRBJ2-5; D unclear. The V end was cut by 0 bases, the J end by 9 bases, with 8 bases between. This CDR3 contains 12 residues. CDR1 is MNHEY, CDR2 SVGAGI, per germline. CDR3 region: CASSYSEGPQYF. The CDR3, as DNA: TGTGCCAGCAGTTACTCGGAAGGGCCCCAGTACTTC.

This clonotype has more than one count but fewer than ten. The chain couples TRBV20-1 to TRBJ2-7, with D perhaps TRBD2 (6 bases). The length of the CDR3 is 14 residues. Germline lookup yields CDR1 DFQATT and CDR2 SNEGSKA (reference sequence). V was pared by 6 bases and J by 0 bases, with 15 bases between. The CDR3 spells CSAPGDSSSYEQYF. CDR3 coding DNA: TGCAGTGCACCTGGGGACTCTAGCTCCTACGAGCAGTACTTC.

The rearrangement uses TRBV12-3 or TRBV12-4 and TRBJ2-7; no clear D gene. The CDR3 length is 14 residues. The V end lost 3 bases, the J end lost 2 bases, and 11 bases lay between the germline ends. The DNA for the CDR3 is TGTGCCAGCAGTTTGAACCCGCAGACCTACGAGCAGTACTTC. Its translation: CASSLNPQTYEQYF.

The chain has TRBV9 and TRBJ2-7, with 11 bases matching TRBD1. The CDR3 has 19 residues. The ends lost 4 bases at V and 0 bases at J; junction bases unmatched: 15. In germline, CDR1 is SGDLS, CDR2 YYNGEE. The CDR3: CASSLSEIPGQGVSYEQYF. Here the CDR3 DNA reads TGTGCCAGCAGCCTTAGCGAGATCCCGGGACAGGGGGTCTCCTACGAGCAGTACTTC.

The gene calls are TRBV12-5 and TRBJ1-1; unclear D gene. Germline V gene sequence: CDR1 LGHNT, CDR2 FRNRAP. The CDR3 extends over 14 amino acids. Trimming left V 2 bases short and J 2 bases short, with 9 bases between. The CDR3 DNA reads TGTGCTAGTGGTTTGTCCGGGATTAACACTGAAGCTTTCTTT. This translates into CASGLSGINTEAFF.

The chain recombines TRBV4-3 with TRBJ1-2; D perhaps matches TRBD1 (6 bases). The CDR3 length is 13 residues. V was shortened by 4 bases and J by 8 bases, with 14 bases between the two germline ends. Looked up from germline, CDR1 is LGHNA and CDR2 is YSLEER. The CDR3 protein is CASSPRGAHGYTF. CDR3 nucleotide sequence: TGCGCCAGCAGCCCTCGGGGGGCGCACGGCTACACCTTC.

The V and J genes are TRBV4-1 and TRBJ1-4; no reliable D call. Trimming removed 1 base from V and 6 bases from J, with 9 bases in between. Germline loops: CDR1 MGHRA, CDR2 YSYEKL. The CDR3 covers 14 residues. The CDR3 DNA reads TGCGCCAGCAGCCAAGCTATCGGGGATGAAAAACTGTTTTTT. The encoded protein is CASSQAIGDEKLFF.

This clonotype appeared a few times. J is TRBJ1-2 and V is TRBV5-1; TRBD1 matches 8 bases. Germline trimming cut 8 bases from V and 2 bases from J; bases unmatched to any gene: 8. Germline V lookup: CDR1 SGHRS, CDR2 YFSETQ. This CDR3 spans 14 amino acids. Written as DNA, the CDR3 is TGCGCCAGTAACGACAGGGGCTACAACTATGGCTACACCTTC. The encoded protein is CASNDRGYNYGYTF.

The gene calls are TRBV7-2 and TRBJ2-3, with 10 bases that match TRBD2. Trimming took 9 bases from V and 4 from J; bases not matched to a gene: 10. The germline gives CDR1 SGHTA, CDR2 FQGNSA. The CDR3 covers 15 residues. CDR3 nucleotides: TGTGCCAGTAAAGGAGCGGGGGGGCCTGCAGATACGCAGTATTTT. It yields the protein CASKGAGGPADTQYF.

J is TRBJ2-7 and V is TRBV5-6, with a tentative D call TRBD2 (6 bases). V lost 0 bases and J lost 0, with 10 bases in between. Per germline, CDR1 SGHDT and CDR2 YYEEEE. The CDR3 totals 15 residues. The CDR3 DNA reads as TGTGCCAGCAGCTTGGCAAGCGGGCACTCCTACGAGCAGTACTTC. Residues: CASSLASGHSYEQYF.

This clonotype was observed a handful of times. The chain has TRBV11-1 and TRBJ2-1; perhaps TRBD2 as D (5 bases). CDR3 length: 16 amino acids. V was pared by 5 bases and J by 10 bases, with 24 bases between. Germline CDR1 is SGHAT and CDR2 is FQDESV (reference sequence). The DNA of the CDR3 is TGTGCCAGCAGCCCCTCGATGAGGAGGCCCACCGGGGAGCAGTTCTTC. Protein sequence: CASSPSMRRPTGEQFF. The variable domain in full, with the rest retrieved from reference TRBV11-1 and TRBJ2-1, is EAEVAQSPRYKITEKSQAVAFWCDPISGHATLYWYRQILGQGPELLVQFQDESVVDDSQLPKDRFSAERLKGVDSTLKIQPAELGDSAMYLCASSPSMRRPTGEQFFGPGTRLTVL.

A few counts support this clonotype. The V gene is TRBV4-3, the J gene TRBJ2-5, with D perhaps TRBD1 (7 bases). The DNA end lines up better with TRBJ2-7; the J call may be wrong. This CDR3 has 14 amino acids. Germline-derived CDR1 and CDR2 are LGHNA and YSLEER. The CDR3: CASSQDARGVEQYF. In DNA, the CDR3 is TGCGCCAGCAGCCAAGACGCCAGGGGGGTCGAGCAGTACTTC.

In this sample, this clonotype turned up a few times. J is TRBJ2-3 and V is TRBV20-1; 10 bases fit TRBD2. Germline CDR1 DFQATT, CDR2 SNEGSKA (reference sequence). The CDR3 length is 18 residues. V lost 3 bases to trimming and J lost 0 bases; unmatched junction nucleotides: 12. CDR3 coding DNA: TGCAGTGCTAGGGTTAGCGGGAGGACCTTTACTAGCACAGATACGCAGTATTTT. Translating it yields CSARVSGRTFTSTDTQYF.

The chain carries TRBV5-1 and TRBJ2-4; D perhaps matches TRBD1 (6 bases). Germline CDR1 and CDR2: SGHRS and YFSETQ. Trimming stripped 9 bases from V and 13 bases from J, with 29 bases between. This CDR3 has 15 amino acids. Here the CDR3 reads CAIPLFNREYNGQYF. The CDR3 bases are TGCGCCATACCTTTATTTAACAGGGAATACAATGGGCAGTACTTC.

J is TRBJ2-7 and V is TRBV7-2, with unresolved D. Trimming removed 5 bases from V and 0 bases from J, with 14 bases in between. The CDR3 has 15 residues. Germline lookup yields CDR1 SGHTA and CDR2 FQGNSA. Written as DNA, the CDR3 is TGTGCCAGCAGCCCCCCTGCGCAGGTCTCCTACGAGCAGTACTTC. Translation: CASSPPAQVSYEQYF.